The 18 T cell receptor beta chains below were found in one sample sequenced in a study of T cell changes during pregnancy in multiple sclerosis. Sequencing used immunoSEQ multiplex PCR; TCRdb keeps in-frame clones, though not all of them. The sample consists of tens of thousands of clones, more than 90% of them appearing once. Sample: CD4+ T cells from peripheral blood mononuclear cells, taken after pregnancy. The receptor set was obtained from a female donor in good health, enrolled as a control in a pregnancy study.

The CDR3 is CASTLEKGTHHEQYF. CDR3 DNA: TGTGCCAGCACCCTCGAAAAGGGGACTCACCACGAGCAGTACTTC. The chain joins TRBV7-2 to TRBJ2-7, with D perhaps TRBD2 (6 bases). Germline V lookup: CDR1 SGHTA, CDR2 FQGNSA. V dropped 7 bases and J dropped 5 bases, with 21 bases sitting between them. The length of the CDR3 is 15 residues.

This clone occurred once. This chain uses TRBV4-1 with TRBJ2-2; TRBD2 matches at 11 bases. The CDR3 has 16 residues. V lost 4 bases, J lost 5 bases, and 6 bases stayed unmatched. Per the germline V gene, CDR1 is MGHRA and CDR2 is YSYEKL. The CDR3 coding sequence is TGCGCCAGCAGCCGAACTCTAGCGGGGGGAACCGGGGAGCTGTTTTTT. This encodes CASSRTLAGGTGELFF.

The chain has TRBV19 and TRBJ2-4; 9 nucleotides align to TRBD2. The CDR3 is 17 amino acids. Germline loops: CDR1 LNHDA, CDR2 SQIVND (reference sequence). V dropped 4 bases and J dropped 1; count of bases not matched to a gene: 8. CDR3 sequence reads: CASSNAGGSLAKNIQYF. DNA of the CDR3: TGTGCCAGTAGTAATGCGGGAGGGTCCTTGGCCAAAAACATTCAGTACTTC.

J is TRBJ1-1 and V is TRBV28, with 7 bases lining up with TRBD1. The germline V gene encodes CDR1 MDHEN and CDR2 SYDVKM. This CDR3 is built from 14 residues. V lost 4 bases, J lost 2 bases, and 4 bases stayed unmatched. The CDR3 DNA sequence: TGTGCCAGCAGTTCCGGGACAGCCAACACTGAAGCTTTCTTT. Translating gives CASSSGTANTEAFF.

The J gene is TRBJ1-4, the V gene TRBV5-1; perhaps TRBD1 as D (6 bases). The germline CDR1 and CDR2 sequences are SGHRS and YFSETQ. Trimming left V 4 bases short and J 0 bases short, with 10 bases between. The CDR3 is 15 residues long. The CDR3 DNA is TGCGCCAGCAGCGGACAGCTAGCAACTAATGAAAAACTGTTTTTT. As protein: CASSGQLATNEKLFF.

This sequence joins TRBV7-9 and TRBJ2-1; 11 bases line up with TRBD2. Trimming took 5 bases from V and 6 from J; bases not matched to a gene: 12. This CDR3 contains 17 residues. CDR1 is SEHNR, CDR2 FQNEAQ, per germline (reference sequence). CDR3 in amino acids: CASSRRTSGSRINEQFF. The CDR3 nucleotides read TGTGCCAGCAGCCGAAGGACTAGCGGGTCAAGGATCAATGAGCAGTTCTTC.

The chain carries TRBV9 and TRBJ2-5; the match to TRBD2 covers 11 bases. CDR1 and CDR2 (germline): SGDLS, YYNGEE. Trimming removed 4 bases from V and 2 bases from J; junction bases left unmatched: 4. The CDR3 loop spans 15 amino acids. CDR3 coding DNA: TGTGCCAGCAGCCCGAGGACTAGCGGGCAAGAGACCCAGTACTTC. Translating it yields CASSPRTSGQETQYF.

The V call is TRBV7-8, the J call TRBJ1-3; a possible D gene is TRBD1 (6 bases). The CDR3 contains 16 residues. The V end lost 3 bases, the J end lost 3 bases, and 15 bases lay between the germline ends. Germline V gene sequence: CDR1 SGHVS, CDR2 FQNEAQ. CDR3 nucleotide sequence: TGTGCCAGCAGCTTCGACCCTACACAGGGTGGAAACACCATATATTTT. Translating it yields CASSFDPTQGGNTIYF.

The chain recombines TRBV7-9 with TRBJ1-4, with 8 bases lining up with TRBD1. The CDR3 is made up of 14 amino acids. V was pared by 5 bases and J by 10 bases, with 9 bases of the junction left unmatched. Germline CDR1 reads SEHNR; CDR2 reads FQNEAQ (reference sequence). The CDR3 spells CASSHPGQGGKLFF. CDR3 sequence (DNA): TGTGCCAGCAGCCACCCCGGACAGGGTGGAAAACTGTTTTTT.

This clone was counted a single time. This chain joins TRBV6-6 and TRBJ2-5, with D tentatively TRBD2 (5 bases). Germline values: CDR1 MNHNY, CDR2 SVGAGI (reference sequence). CDR3 length equals 13 residues. V was shortened by 5 bases and J by 5 bases, with 12 bases between the two germline ends. The CDR3 here is CASSPDGIETQYF. In DNA form, the CDR3 reads TGTGCCAGCAGTCCCGACGGGATTGAGACCCAGTACTTC.

The chain uses TRBV5-8 and TRBJ1-5; maybe TRBD1 (5 bases). This CDR3 spans 17 amino acids. Germline lookup yields CDR1 SGHTS and CDR2 YDEGEE. The V gene lost 0 bases and the J gene lost 7 bases, with 20 bases spanning the gap. In nucleotides, the CDR3 is TGTGCCAGCAGCTTGGAAAGGGGAGGACTTTGGGGACAGCCCCAGCATTTT. This encodes CASSLERGGLWGQPQHF. The full variable domain, its missing parts supplied by reference TRBV5-8 and TRBJ1-5, is EAGVTQSPTHLIKTRGQQATLRCSPISGHTSVYWYQQALGLGLQFLLWYDEGEERNRGNFPPRFSGRQFPNYSSELNVNALELEDSALYLCASSLERGGLWGQPQHFGDGTRLSIL.

The CDR3 spells CASSLNQREIYEQYF. CDR3 DNA: TGCGCCAGCAGCCTCAATCAGCGGGAAATCTACGAGCAGTACTTC. The chain joins TRBV4-3 to TRBJ2-7, with 7 nucleotides matching TRBD2. J gave up 3 bases and V 4 bases, and 9 bases lay outside the gene matches. This CDR3 is 15 amino acids long. The germline V gene encodes CDR1 LGHNA and CDR2 YSLEER.

This chain uses TRBV5-1 with TRBJ2-5; a weak D match, TRBD1 (6 bases). This CDR3 region has 14 residues. Trimming stripped 3 bases from V and 3 bases from J, with 12 bases between. Germline V gene lookup returns CDR1 SGHRS and CDR2 YFSETQ. CDR3 nucleotides: TGCGCCAGCAGCTCCCAGGGGAGAAAAGAGACCCAGTACTTC. Encoded protein: CASSSQGRKETQYF.

This clone appeared a single time. The chain uses TRBV4-1 and TRBJ2-2; tentative D call: TRBD1 (6 bases). V was trimmed by 1 base and J by 4 bases, leaving 16 bases between them. The CDR3 has 17 residues. Germline V CDR1 and CDR2: MGHRA, YSYEKL. CDR3 sequence: CASSQATGIRTTGELFF. The CDR3 DNA reads as TGCGCCAGCAGCCAAGCCACAGGGATTCGGACCACCGGGGAGCTGTTTTTT.

V is TRBV18 and J is TRBJ2-7, with TRBD1 identical over 7 bases. The CDR3 is 14 amino acids. Germline V lookup: CDR1 KGHSH, CDR2 LQKENI. V trimming: 3 bases; J trimming: 4 bases; junction bases outside the gene matches: 6. CDR3 DNA: TGTGCCAGCTCACCGGACAGGTATGGGTACGAGCAGTACTTC. Its translation: CASSPDRYGYEQYF.

This chain connects TRBV7-3 to TRBJ2-2; 7 positions match TRBD2. Germline lookup yields CDR1 SGHTA and CDR2 FQGTGA. The J segment lost 3 bases and the V segment lost 3 bases, leaving 7 bases of the junction unmatched. CDR3 size: 16 residues. CDR3 protein: CASSLTSHIYTGELFF. The CDR3 DNA follows: TGTGCCAGCAGCTTGACTAGCCATATTTACACCGGGGAGCTGTTTTTT.

Written as DNA, the CDR3 is TGTGCCAGCAGTTTGTTAGACAATCAGCCCCAGCATTTT. Its protein product is CASSLLDNQPQHF. This chain links TRBV28 with TRBJ1-5; D remains unclear. CDR1 and CDR2 (germline): MDHEN, SYDVKM. The CDR3 length is 13 residues. V was cut by 3 bases and J by 3 bases, with 6 bases left in between. Drawing the rest from reference TRBV28 and TRBJ1-5, the complete variable domain is DVKVTQSSRYLVKRTGEKVFLECVQDMDHENMFWYRQDPGLGLRLIYFSYDVKMKEKGDIPEGYSVSREKKERFSLILESASTNQTSMYLCASSLLDNQPQHFGDGTRLSIL.

The chain links TRBV5-3 to TRBJ2-7; no firm D call. TRBV5-3 is placed among ORFs of uncertain function. V lost 5 bases and J lost 4, with 22 bases in between. The CDR3 contains 16 residues. The CDR3 DNA follows: TGTGCCAGAAGTCACCCCTCGGGTATTCGGCCTTACGAGCAGTACTTC. It yields the protein CARSHPSGIRPYEQYF.